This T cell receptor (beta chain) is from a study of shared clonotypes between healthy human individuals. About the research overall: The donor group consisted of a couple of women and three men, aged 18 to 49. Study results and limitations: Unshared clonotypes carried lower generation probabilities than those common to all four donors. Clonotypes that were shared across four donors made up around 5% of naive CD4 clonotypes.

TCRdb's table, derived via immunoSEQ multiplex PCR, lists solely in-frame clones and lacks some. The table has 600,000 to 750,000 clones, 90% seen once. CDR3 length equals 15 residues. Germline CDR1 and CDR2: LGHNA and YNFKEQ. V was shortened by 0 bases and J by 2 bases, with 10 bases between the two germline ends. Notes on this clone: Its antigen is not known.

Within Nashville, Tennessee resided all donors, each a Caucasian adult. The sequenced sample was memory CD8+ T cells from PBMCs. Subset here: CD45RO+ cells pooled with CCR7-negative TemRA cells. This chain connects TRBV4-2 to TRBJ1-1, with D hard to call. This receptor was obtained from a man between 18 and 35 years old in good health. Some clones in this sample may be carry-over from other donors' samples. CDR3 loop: CASSQEVGFNTEAFF. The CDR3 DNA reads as TGTGCCAGCAGCCAAGAAGTGGGATTCAACACTGAAGCTTTCTTT.